The following is a T cell receptor (beta chain) sequence with its context. Its antigen target is currently unknown. The record has no base qualities; no much larger clone is one base away. The data are from a study of OX40 agonist ivuxolimab in advanced cancers. Broadly, across the study: Ivuxolimab was a fully human IgG2 agonistic monoclonal antibody targeting the costimulatory receptor OX40 (CD134). Intravenous ivuxolimab was administered to patients every 2 weeks at six dose levels: 0.01, 0.1, 0.3, 1.5, 3 and 10 mg/kg. Of the roughly 52 dose-escalation patients, hepatocellular carcinoma was present in approximately 20, melanoma in roughly 15, renal cell carcinoma in 9 and head and neck cancer in 9. A male proportion of roughly 80% and a mean age of around 60 years, ranging from roughly 23 to 85, were recorded for the dose-escalation cohort. Prior anti-PD-1, anti-PD-L1 or anti-CTLA-4 therapy was permitted, and approximately 40% of dose-escalation patients had received checkpoint inhibitors. Three dose-escalation patients achieved partial responses, one with hepatocellular carcinoma and two with cutaneous melanoma. The point of sequencing TCRbeta in the periphery was to test whether ivuxolimab changed TCR sequence diversity and drove clonal T-cell expansion. The paper reports the monotherapy dose-escalation portion (N of about 52 patients) of the phase I ivuxolimab trial. Broader findings and caveats from the paper: After ivuxolimab, more expanded clones were found on average in CD8+ T cells than in CD4+ T cells. The antigen specificity of the clonally expanded peripheral T cells was not determined. Partial responders in the 0.1-3.0 mg/kg groups had among the lowest normalized peripheral clonal expansion, especially among CD8+ T cells. At doses from 0.1 to 3.0 mg/kg, clonal expansion was seen in both CD4+ and CD8+ blood T cells between baseline and week 6. Low levels of normalized T-cell clonal expansion were also shown by some nonresponding patients.

Genomic DNA was isolated from the sorted cells so that the TCRbeta CDR3 region could be sequenced. The immunoSEQ Assay was used for sequencing of TCRbeta CDR3 regions. This immuneACCESS table, as held by TCRdb, lists in-frame sequences with V and J called but not all clones. Of the missing ones, under half trace to an unresolved V gene in checked studies; the others have no known cause. Recorded for this sample are tens of thousands of clones; nearly 90% of them occurred a single time. 11% of the sample belongs to the ten largest clones. The CDR3, from cysteine to phenylalanine, totals 17 residues. Only the CDR3 region is kept as DNA, spanning 51 bases read in frame from base 1. Trimming leaves V shorter by 6 bases and J shorter by 5 bases, with the junction holding 14 bases beyond the gene matches. According to the germline V gene (reference sequence), CDR1 reads SEHNR and CDR2 reads FQNEAQ. The trial excluded patients who had a history of autoimmune disease or who were on systemic immunosuppression. Peripheral blood for TCR sequencing was collected from all dose cohorts at baseline, on cycle 4 day 1, and on cycle 7 day 1. Samples were obtained from an open-label, multicenter, first-in-human phase I dose-escalation trial of ivuxolimab. Adults with locally advanced or metastatic head and neck squamous cell, hepatocellular, melanoma or renal cell carcinoma were enrolled in the trial. Before TCR sequencing, CD4+ T cells and CD8+ T cells from peripheral blood were sorted into separate populations.

The source of this sequence is an adult with an advanced solid tumor such as melanoma, head and neck, liver or kidney cancer. Sequencing used CD4+ or CD8+ T cells sorted from blood, obtained in a trial of the OX40 agonist ivuxolimab. The receptor chain draws on TRBV7-9 and TRBJ1-4, with 8 bases aligning to TRBD1. The nucleotide sequence is TGTGCCAGCAGTTTAAACGTCCGGGACAGGCCGAATGAAAAACTGTTTTTT. This yields the protein CASSLNVRDRPNEKLFF.